This TCR beta chain is drawn from a study of T cell responses to AZD1222 COVID-19 vaccine (TCRdb year 2021). With regard to the full study: AZD1222 recipients with second doses at about 4 weeks or about 12 weeks were pooled, because spike-specific TCR depth and breadth did not differ between schedules. TCR sequencing covered more than 230 trial participants: 207 given two doses of AZD1222 and 26 given two doses of MenACWY control vaccine. Trial participants were enrolled into age subgroups of 18-55, 56-69 and 70-plus years, which contained about 160, 30 and 59 TCR-sequenced participants, respectively.

What the work shows at the level of the full study, not this receptor alone: Because no day 14 peak-response samples were available, the repertoires could be characterized only after the peak T cell response. Spike-specific TCR breadth and depth rose significantly after two AZD1222 doses compared with day 0 and with MenACWY recipients. Epitopes outside the regions mutated in the B.1.351 and B.1.1.7 variants were reportedly recognized by nearly half of the unique spike-specific TCRs. In the small 56-69-year group, the increase in depth fell short of significance, most likely because of low power. Participants were mostly white British, with more females than males. The authors suggested clonal diversity may have been underestimated. The whole spike protein was spanned by vaccine-associated CD4 TCRs, and dominant responses were seen in regions 160-218 and 743-854. Conclusions about previously exposed vaccinees are limited, since just five or six AZD1222 recipients were seropositive for SARS-CoV-2 at baseline.

From V the trimming removes 5 bases and from J it removes 6 bases, while the gene matches leave 5 bases of the junction unaccounted for. The CDR1 and CDR2 encoded by the germline V gene are SGHVS and FQNEAQ. The cysteine opens and the phenylalanine closes a CDR3 of 14 amino acids. This entry keeps only the CDR3 DNA: 42 bases, framed from base 1. The CDR3 regions of human TCRbeta chains were subjected to immunosequencing. Per the source publication's procedure: TCRs in the repertoires were matched against a reference library of SARS-CoV-2-specific TCRs that had been generated with the MIRA antigen-specificity platform. Breadth was defined as the fraction of unique TCRs that were SARS-CoV-2-associated, and depth was defined as the fraction of total T cells that were SARS-CoV-2-associated. Using the MIRA data, each spike-specific TCR was assigned both to the spike region to which the TCR was reactive and to a CD4 or CD8 class. Log10-transformed breadth and depth values were compared by one-way ANOVA with Sidak's multiple comparisons tests. TCRdb provides this immuneACCESS table in a form limited to in-frame rearrangements. Some clones are lacking; in checked studies, under half of them reflect an unresolved V gene, and why the rest are absent is not known. That table is the source of V, J and clone size, and D and trimming were worked out from the DNA. This sample lists some 130,000 clones; more than 90% were detected once. The ten largest clones capture just over 3% of the sample.

This specimen's time point label, per the study, means: baseline before first vaccination. Samples from vaccinated people were obtained from the UK trials COV001 and COV002, which included a single-blind randomized controlled phase 2/3 trial of AZD1222 (ChAdOx1 nCoV-19) in healthy adults. For TCRbeta chain sequencing, PBMC samples from trial participants were taken at day 0 and at day 28 after the second dose. In the case of this clone: The target of this receptor is not known. Qualities for individual bases were not recorded, and no much larger clone is one base off.

This sequence originates from an adult in good health. The sample consisted of peripheral blood, taken on day 0 of AZD1222 vaccination. This chain joins TRBV7-8 to TRBJ1-5, with 9 central nucleotides matching TRBD1. The CDR3 region has the sequence CASSQQGAGQPQHF. The nucleotide sequence reads as follows: TGTGCCAGCAGCCAACAGGGGGCCGGTCAGCCCCAGCATTTT.